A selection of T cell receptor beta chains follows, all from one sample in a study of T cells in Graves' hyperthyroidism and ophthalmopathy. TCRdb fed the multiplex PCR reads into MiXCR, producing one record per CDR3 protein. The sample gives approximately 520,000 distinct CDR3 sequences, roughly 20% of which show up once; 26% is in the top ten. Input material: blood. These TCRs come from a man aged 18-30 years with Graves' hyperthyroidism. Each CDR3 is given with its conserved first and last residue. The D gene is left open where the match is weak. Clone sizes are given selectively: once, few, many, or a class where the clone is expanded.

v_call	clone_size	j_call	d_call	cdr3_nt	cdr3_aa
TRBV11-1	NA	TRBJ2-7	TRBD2	TGTGCCAGCAGCCGGGGGGTAAATTCGGATCCCTACGAGCAGTACTTC	CASSRGVNSDPYEQYF
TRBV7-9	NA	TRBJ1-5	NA	TGTGCCAGCAGCAAGGACCAGGCGCCCCAGCATTTT	CASSKDQAPQHF
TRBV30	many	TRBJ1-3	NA	TGTGCCTCAAACCTTATCTCTGGAAACACCATATATTTT	CASNLISGNTIYF
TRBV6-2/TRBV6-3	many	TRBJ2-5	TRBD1	TGTGCCATCCGCGGACAGGGCCAAGAGACCCAGTACTTC	CAIRGQGQETQYF
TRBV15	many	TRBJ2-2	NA	TGTGCCACCAGCTGGGTGCGGGAAACCGGGGAGCTGTTTTTT	CATSWVRETGELFF
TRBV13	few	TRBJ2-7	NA	TGTGCCAGCAGCTTAAACGAAGCGGAGGAGGGGATTACCTACGAGCAGTACTTC	CASSLNEAEEGITYEQYF
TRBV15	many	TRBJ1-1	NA	TGTGCCACCAGAGGAGGGGGGGGAGGCACTGAAGCTTTCTTT	CATRGGGGGTEAFF
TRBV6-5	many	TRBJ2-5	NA	TGTGCCAGCAGTTACGCGGCAGGGGATATCCACGAGACCCAGTACTTC	CASSYAAGDIHETQYF
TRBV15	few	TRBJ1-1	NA	TGTGCCACCAGCAGAGAAGCGGTGGGGGCAGGAGGGGGGAACACTGAAGCTTTCTTT	CATSREAVGAGGGNTEAFF
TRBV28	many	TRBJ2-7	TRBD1	TGTGCCAGCAGACATCCCGGGACAGAGAGCTACGAGCAGTACTTC	CASRHPGTESYEQYF
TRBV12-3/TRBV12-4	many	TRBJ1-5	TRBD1	TGTGCCAGCAGCCCCCGGGACAGAGATAATCAGCCCCAGCATTTT	CASSPRDRDNQPQHF
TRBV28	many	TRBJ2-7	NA	TGTGCCAGCAGTCCAACAGGGTTCTGGGACGAGCAGTACTTC	CASSPTGFWDEQYF
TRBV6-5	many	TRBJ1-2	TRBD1	TGTGCCAGCAGAAAGACAGGGGAGGTCTATGGCTACACCTTC	CASRKTGEVYGYTF
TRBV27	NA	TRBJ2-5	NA	TGTGCCAGCAGTTGGGGCGGGGGCGGAGAGACCCAGTACTTC	CASSWGGGGETQYF
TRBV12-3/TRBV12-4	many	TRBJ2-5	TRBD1	TGTGCCAGCAGCGCCTCGACAGGGGTGGTTGAGACCCAGTACTTC	CASSASTGVVETQYF
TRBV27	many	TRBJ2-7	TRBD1	TGTGCCAGCAGTTTTAGGACAGGGGGACCCTACGAGCAGTACTTC	CASSFRTGGPYEQYF
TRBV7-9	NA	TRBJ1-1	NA	TGTGCCAGCAGCTCGACGGTGATGAACACTGAAGCTTTCTTT	CASSSTVMNTEAFF
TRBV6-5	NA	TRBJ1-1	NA	TGTGCCAGCAGCCGACTGCAGGTATTCGCCGGGGGCCAGAACACTGAAGCTTTCTTT	CASSRLQVFAGGQNTEAFF
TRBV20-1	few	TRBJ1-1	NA	TGCAGTGCTAGAGGGGAGGGTGCGAACACTGAAGCTTTCTTT	CSARGEGANTEAFF
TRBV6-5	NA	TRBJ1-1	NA	TGTGCCAGCAGTTACCTCGGGACAAGGAACACTGAAGCTTTCTTT	CASSYLGTRNTEAFF
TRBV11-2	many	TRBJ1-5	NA	TGTGCCAGCAGCTTAACAGACAGACCCAATCAGCCCCAGCATTTT	CASSLTDRPNQPQHF
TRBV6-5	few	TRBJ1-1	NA	TGTGCCAGCAGTTACTCGGGGGCGACTGAAGCTTGCTTT	CASSYSGATEACF
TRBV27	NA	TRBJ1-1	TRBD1	TGTGCCAGCAGAGGACAGGGGGCGCGGGAAGCTTTCTTT	CASRGQGAREAFF
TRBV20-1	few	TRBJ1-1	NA	TGCAGTGCTTCACCCCCCTTCTTT	CSASPPFF
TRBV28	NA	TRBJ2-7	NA	TGTGCCAGCAGGGTTTATGACGAGCAGTACTTC	CASRVYDEQYF
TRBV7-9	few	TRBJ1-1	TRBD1	TGTGCCAGCAGCCCCGGACAGGCAGGGACTTTCTTT	CASSPGQAGTFF
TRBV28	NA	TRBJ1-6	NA	TGTGCCACCATTTCGAATTCACCCCTCCACTTT	CATISNSPLHF
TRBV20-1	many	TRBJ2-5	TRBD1	TGCAGTGCTAGATGGGACAGGGGGAAAGAGACCCAGTACTTC	CSARWDRGKETQYF
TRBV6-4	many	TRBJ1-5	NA	TGTGCCAGCAGTGACTCTGGCGGACAGCTTTATAGCAATCAGCCCCAGCATTTT	CASSDSGGQLYSNQPQHF
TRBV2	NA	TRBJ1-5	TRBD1	TGTGCCAGCAGTGCGGAACAGGGGGAAAATCAGCCCCAGCATTTT	CASSAEQGENQPQHF
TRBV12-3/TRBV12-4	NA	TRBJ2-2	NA	TGTGCCAGCAGTTCACTCCCGAACACCGGGGAGCTGTTTTTT	CASSSLPNTGELFF
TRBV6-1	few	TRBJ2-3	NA	TGTGCCAGCAGCCCCCTTCCGGATACGCAGTATTTT	CASSPLPDTQYF
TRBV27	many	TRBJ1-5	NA	TGTGCCAGCAGTTTATCGTTCAGGGGAGATCAGCCCCAGCATTTT	CASSLSFRGDQPQHF
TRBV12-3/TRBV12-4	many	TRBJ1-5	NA	TGTGCCAGCAGTCACCGATATAGCAATCAGCCCCAGCATTTT	CASSHRYSNQPQHF
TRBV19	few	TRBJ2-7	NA	TGTGCCAGTAGTATAGATGCGAGGGGGGCCTACGAGCAGTACTTC	CASSIDARGAYEQYF
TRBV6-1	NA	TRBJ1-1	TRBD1	TGTGCCAGCAGTGAAGGGACAGGGGGTTACACTGAAGCTTTCTTT	CASSEGTGGYTEAFF
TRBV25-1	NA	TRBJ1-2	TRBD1	TGTGCCAGCAGTGCTTGGGACAGGGAACTGGGAGGCTACACCTTC	CASSAWDRELGGYTF
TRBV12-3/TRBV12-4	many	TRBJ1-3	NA	TGTGCCAGCAGTTTTTGGGGTGCTGGAAACACCATATATTTT	CASSFWGAGNTIYF
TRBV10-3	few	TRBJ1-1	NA	TGTGCCATCAGTGTTTATGGCAGGGGTCATACGAAAGAAGCTTTCTTT	CAISVYGRGHTKEAFF
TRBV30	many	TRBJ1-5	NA	TGTGCCTGGAGTTTGGGCGGGTATCAGCCCCAGCATTTT	CAWSLGGYQPQHF
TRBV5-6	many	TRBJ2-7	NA	TGTGCCAGCAGCTTGGCCGGCAGGGACTACGAGCAGTACTTC	CASSLAGRDYEQYF
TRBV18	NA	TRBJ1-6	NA	TGTGCCAGCTCACCAAAGAGCGATTCACCCCTCCACTTT	CASSPKSDSPLHF
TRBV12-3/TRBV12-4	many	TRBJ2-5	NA	TGTGCCAGCAGTCCAAGGACACGGGGGGAGACCCAGTACTTC	CASSPRTRGETQYF
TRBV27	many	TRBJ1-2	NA	TGTGCCAGCAGTTTATTTCCAGGGGACTATGGCTACACCTTC	CASSLFPGDYGYTF
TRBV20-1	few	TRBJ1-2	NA	NA	CSARPITAEDYGCTF
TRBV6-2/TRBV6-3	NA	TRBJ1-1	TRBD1	TGTGCCAGCAGTCCGACAGGGGAAATACAGACTGAAGCTTTCTTT	CASSPTGEIQTEAFF
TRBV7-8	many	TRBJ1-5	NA	TGTGCCAGCAGCTTATGGGTGGAAAGCAATCAGCCCCAGCATTTT	CASSLWVESNQPQHF
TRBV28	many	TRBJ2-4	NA	TGTGCCAGCAGTTTATTAGGGGACATACTAGCCAAAAACATTCAGTACTTC	CASSLLGDILAKNIQYF
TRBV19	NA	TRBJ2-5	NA	TGTGCCAGTCGCCTCGGACCGAGCCAAGAGACCCAGTACTTC	CASRLGPSQETQYF
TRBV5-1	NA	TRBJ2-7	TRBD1	TGCGCCAGCAGTCGTGCAGGGGGCGAGCAGTACTTC	CASSRAGGEQYF
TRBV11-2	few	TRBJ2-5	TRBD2	TGTGCCAGCAGCTTACGGGGGGTTTCAGAAGAGACCCAGTACTTC	CASSLRGVSEETQYF